Shown below are 3 T cell receptor beta chains from a single sample sequenced in a study of blood T cell repertoires in COVID-19. Data came from immunoSEQ multiplex PCR; TCRdb stores just in-frame clones and leaves some out. Here the sample spans tens of thousands of clones, 75% to 90% being singletons. Sequenced material: peripheral blood. Every receptor here comes from a man older than 75 with COVID-19, enrolled during active disease.

The chain links TRBV9 to TRBJ2-5; TRBD2 agrees at 8 bases. J gave up 1 base and V 2 bases, and 7 bases lay outside the gene matches. Germline V gene sequence: CDR1 SGDLS, CDR2 YYNGEE. This CDR3 comprises 16 residues. CDR3 residues: CASSVSSGATQETQYF. The CDR3 DNA reads TGTGCCAGCAGCGTTAGTAGCGGGGCAACCCAAGAGACCCAGTACTTC.

This clone was counted only a few times. The J gene is TRBJ1-6, the V gene TRBV25-1, with TRBD1 as a possible D gene (5 bases). Germline loops: CDR1 MGHDK, CDR2 SYGVNS. The CDR3 has 14 residues. Trimming cost V 4 bases and J 6 bases, with 10 bases left between them. The CDR3 reads CASSAIQVNSPLHF. In DNA form, the CDR3 reads TGTGCCAGCAGTGCTATACAGGTTAATTCACCCCTCCACTTT.

This chain links TRBV14 with TRBJ2-3, with TRBD1 matching over 7 bases. The CDR3 has 16 residues. Germline V gene sequence: CDR1 SGHDN, CDR2 FVKESK. V lost 2 bases and J lost 3; bases outside the gene matches: 8. CDR3 region: CASSQHRGRRTDTQYF. The DNA for the CDR3 is TGTGCCAGCAGCCAACATAGGGGGCGGAGAACAGATACGCAGTATTTT.